Shown below are 8 T cell receptor beta chains from a single sample sequenced in a study of Ad26.COV2.S vaccination and SARS-CoV-2 variants. Treatment of the sample: 15 to 20 received Ad26.COV2.S at low or high dose, single or two shots; about 5 received placebo; per-sample allocation not given. Sampling was done on day 63 after the first vaccine or placebo injection. Sequencing was performed with immunoSEQ multiplex PCR; in TCRdb, only in-frame clones are kept and a portion is missing. The data hold about 350,000 clones, with approximately 86% observed a single time. This material consisted of peripheral blood, taken in a trial of Ad26.COV2.S vaccine versus placebo. Receptor source: a person aged 18-60 years who received the Ad26.COV2.S COVID-19 vaccine or a placebo.

As DNA, the CDR3 is TGTGCCAGCAGCGTAGTTGGAGCGGGAGGATACCTCTCCTACAATGAGCAGTTCTTC. Its protein is CASSVVGAGGYLSYNEQFF. This chain uses TRBV9 with TRBJ2-1; 9 positions match TRBD2. Trimming cost V 0 bases and J 0 bases; bases outside gene matches: 10. The CDR3 covers 19 residues. In germline, CDR1 is SGDLS, CDR2 YYNGEE.

This clone was detected only once. This chain uses TRBV7-3 with TRBJ2-1, with 7 bases fitting TRBD2. CDR1 and CDR2 from the germline V gene are SGHTA and FQGTGA. There are 15 residues in the CDR3. V was pared by 6 bases and J by 2 bases, with 7 bases of the junction left unmatched. CDR3 sequence (DNA): TGTGCCAGCAGTAAAACCGGGACTACCTACAATGAGCAGTTCTTC. This sequence encodes CASSKTGTTYNEQFF. Filled out from reference TRBV7-3 and TRBJ2-1, the complete variable domain reads GAGVSQTPSNKVTEKGKYVELRCDPISGHTALYWYRQSLGQGPEFLIYFQGTGAADDSGLPNDRFFAVRPEGSVSTLKIQRTERGDSAVYLCASSKTGTTYNEQFFGPGTRLTVL.

The chain has TRBV18 and TRBJ1-3; D gene unclear. The V end lost 5 bases, the J end lost 0 bases, and 8 bases lay between the germline ends. The CDR3 is 14 residues long. CDR1 is KGHSH and CDR2 is LQKENI in the germline V gene. The CDR3 DNA is TGTGCCAGCTCATCGATACGCTCTGGAAACACCATATATTTT. This encodes CASSSIRSGNTIYF.

The chain carries TRBV7-9 and TRBJ2-7, with D unclear. The V gene lost 3 bases and the J gene lost 1 base, with 10 bases spanning the gap. The CDR3 runs 14 residues. CDR1 is SEHNR, CDR2 FQNEAQ, per germline (reference sequence). The CDR3 sequence is CASSFMSGSYEQYF. The CDR3 DNA reads TGTGCCAGCAGCTTTATGTCCGGTTCCTACGAGCAGTACTTC.

The V call is TRBV7-2, the J call TRBJ1-4; the D is unclear. CDR1 and CDR2 from the germline V gene are SGHTA and FQGNSA. Deletions cut 2 bases from V and 5 bases from J, with 15 bases between. This CDR3 spans 16 amino acids. In DNA, the CDR3 is TGTGCCAGCAGCTTAAATGGACGGATCCAAAATGAAAAACTGTTTTTT. Translating gives CASSLNGRIQNEKLFF.

This clone showed up just once. The J gene is TRBJ1-5, the V gene TRBV28; D unclear. Germline V gene lookup returns CDR1 MDHEN and CDR2 SYDVKM. CDR3 length: 16 amino acids. V was shortened by 5 bases and J by 2 bases, with 16 bases between the two germline ends. CDR3 in amino acids: CASSPTPDGGNQPQHF. The CDR3 coding sequence is TGTGCCAGCAGTCCTACCCCGGACGGCGGCAATCAGCCCCAGCATTTT.

Here the CDR3 reads CASSPTGETNTEAFF. The CDR3 coding sequence is TGTGCCAGCAGTCCGACAGGAGAAACGAACACTGAAGCTTTCTTT. The J gene is TRBJ1-1, the V gene TRBV28; D is possibly TRBD1 (6 bases). This CDR3 comprises 15 residues. Germline CDR1 reads MDHEN; CDR2 reads SYDVKM. Trimming stripped 5 bases from V and 1 base from J, with 14 bases between.

V is TRBV6-1 and J is TRBJ2-7; D remains unclear. Trimming left V 0 bases short and J 5 bases short, with 8 bases between. CDR3 length equals 13 residues. The germline gives CDR1 MNHNS, CDR2 SASEGT. CDR3 sequence (DNA): TGTGCCAGCAGTGAAGCGTACTGGAACGAGCAGTACTTC. Translation gives CASSEAYWNEQYF.